This T cell receptor (beta chain) comes out of a study of CD8+CD57+ T cells in acquired aplastic anemia. Overall study: Quantities of DNA derived from sorted CD4+ and CD8+ cells averaged 3.2 ug. Study outcomes and limitations: Overlap between patients and controls comprised twenty-nine CD8+ CDR3 sequences.

Profiling of TCR beta VDJ combinations and CDR3 sequences used genomic DNA as template. TCRdb re-called the reads through MiXCR, storing one row per CDR3 protein. The sample has about 200,000 distinct CDR3 sequences; 65% are singletons. Germline V lookup: CDR1 SGHRS, CDR2 YFSETQ. This CDR3 has 15 amino acids. Trimming took off 2 bases at V and 2 bases at J, with 14 bases between the two ends. Flow cytometry had shown expanded CD8+CD57+ cells in the patients chosen for sequencing. Each patient had severe acquired aplastic anemia. By the time of blood sampling, patients had still received no therapy. A remark on this clonotype: Antigen unknown.

V gene TRBV5-1 combines with J gene TRBJ2-7, with D perhaps TRBD2 (6 bases). What was sequenced was sorted CD4+, CD8+, or CD8+CD57+ T cells (not recorded which) from PBMCs. The TCR originated in a human donor with aplastic anemia. The DNA for the CDR3 is TGCGCCAGCAGCTTTCGTCGGGGGAGTACCTACGAGCAGTACTTC. It is translated as CASSFRRGSTYEQYF.